One and the same sample provided the 21 T cell receptor beta chains below, sequenced in a study of T cell responses to AZD1222 COVID-19 vaccine. Some clones are missing from TCRdb's copy, which holds only in-frame ones; the method was immunoSEQ multiplex PCR. The sample shows 140,000 to 150,000 clones, nearly 90% of them seen only once. Sequenced material: peripheral blood, taken 28 days after the second dose of the MenACWY control vaccine. These receptor sequences come from an adult who received the MenACWY meningococcal vaccine as a control.

V is TRBV5-4 and J is TRBJ2-7, with D possibly matching TRBD2 (7 bases). The germline V gene encodes CDR1 SGHNT and CDR2 YYREEE (reference sequence). The ends were cut back, 4 bases at V and 7 bases at J, with 21 bases in the middle. The CDR3 runs 15 residues. The CDR3 sequence: CASSGGLPGGREQYF. The CDR3 bases are TGTGCCAGCAGCGGGGGACTCCCCGGGGGGCGGGAGCAGTACTTC.

This chain links TRBV4-1 with TRBJ1-1; D gene ambiguous. This CDR3 contains 13 residues. Trimming pared 3 bases from V and 6 bases from J, leaving 11 bases between. Germline lookup yields CDR1 MGHRA and CDR2 YSYEKL. The CDR3 sequence: CASSQPQLSEAFF. CDR3 DNA: TGCGCCAGCAGCCAGCCTCAGCTATCTGAAGCTTTCTTT.

The chain links TRBV19 to TRBJ1-1; D gene ambiguous. In germline, CDR1 is LNHDA, CDR2 SQIVND (reference sequence). Trimming shortened V by 8 bases and J by 1 base, and 20 bases separated the two germline ends. The CDR3 length is 16 residues. CDR3 sequence: CASHRAGFGRNTEAFF. In DNA, the CDR3 is TGTGCCAGTCATCGGGCGGGGTTTGGGAGGAACACTGAAGCTTTCTTT.

The chain recombines TRBV5-1 with TRBJ1-6; D is undetermined. There are 15 residues in the CDR3. The V gene lost 2 bases and the J gene lost 4 bases, with 10 bases spanning the gap. The germline gives CDR1 SGHRS, CDR2 YFSETQ. The CDR3: CASSFGSEYNSPLHF. In DNA, the CDR3 is TGCGCCAGCAGCTTTGGCTCAGAATATAATTCACCCCTCCACTTT.

This clone was recorded only once. V and J are TRBV7-9 and TRBJ2-2; the match to TRBD2 covers 13 bases. V gave up 5 bases and J gave up 1 base; unmatched junction bases: 7. Germline CDR1 and CDR2: SEHNR and FQNEAQ (reference sequence). CDR3 length: 18 residues. The DNA for the CDR3 is TGTGCCAGCAGCCCCGGACTAGCGGGAGTCGGGAACACCGGGGAGCTGTTTTTT. Translation gives CASSPGLAGVGNTGELFF.

The rearrangement joins TRBV30 to TRBJ2-3; 11 bases are shared with TRBD2. Germline trimming cut 4 bases from V and 6 bases from J; bases unmatched to any gene: 0. CDR1 is GTSNPN and CDR2 is SVGIG in the germline V gene (reference sequence). The CDR3 sequence is 12 residues long. CDR3 amino acids: CAWTSGRDTQYF. The DNA of the CDR3 is TGTGCCTGGACTAGCGGGAGGGATACGCAGTATTTT.

V and J are TRBV7-2 and TRBJ1-4; TRBD1 matches 12 bases. CDR3 length: 14 amino acids. The V gene's germline CDR1 is SGHTA and CDR2 FQGNSA. J lost 10 bases, V lost 3 bases, and 3 bases had no gene match. The CDR3 DNA follows: TGTGCCAGCAGCTTGGGACAGGGGGCTGGAAAACTGTTTTTT. It specifies CASSLGQGAGKLFF.

The rearrangement links TRBV3-1 (or the pseudogene TRBV3-2) to TRBJ2-3, with 10 bases lining up with TRBD2. Germline lookup yields CDR1 LGHDT and CDR2 YNNKEL (reference sequence). This CDR3 has 17 residues. The ends lost 0 bases at V and 0 bases at J; junction bases unmatched: 3. This CDR3 is CASSQDLAGASTDTQYF. CDR3 coding DNA: TGTGCCAGCAGCCAAGATCTAGCGGGGGCTAGCACAGATACGCAGTATTTT.

This chain uses TRBV19 with TRBJ2-7; 7 bases align to TRBD1. After removal of 5 bases from V and 3 bases from J, the junction contained 4 bases not matched to a gene. The CDR3 extends over 13 amino acids. CDR1 is LNHDA, CDR2 SQIVND, per germline (reference sequence). The CDR3 is CASSQGQHYEQYF. The DNA of the CDR3 is TGTGCCAGTAGTCAGGGACAGCACTACGAGCAGTACTTC.

The chain carries TRBV29-1 and TRBJ2-7; D is perhaps TRBD1 (5 bases). CDR3 length equals 14 residues. V lost 5 bases to trimming and J lost 1 base, with 15 bases between them. Germline assignment: CDR1 SQVTM and CDR2 ANQGSEA. The CDR3 nucleotides are TGCAGCGTTCTTACAGGTACCTTTTCCTACGAGCAGTACTTC. Residues: CSVLTGTFSYEQYF.

The chain has TRBV10-3 and TRBJ1-3; D call uncertain. The V gene's germline CDR1 is ENHRY and CDR2 SYGVKD. Trimming stripped 0 bases from V and 3 bases from J, with 3 bases between. The CDR3 is made up of 13 amino acids. In DNA, the CDR3 is TGTGCCATCAGTGAGTCGAATGGAAACACCATATATTTT. This translates into CAISESNGNTIYF.

The CDR3 coding sequence is TGTGCCAGCAGCTTGGGGGGGGCCGGAACGAAAGAGACCCAGTACTTC. Translation gives CASSLGGAGTKETQYF. This rearrangement joins TRBV11-3 to TRBJ2-5, with D perhaps TRBD2 (7 bases). Germline values: CDR1 SGHNT, CDR2 YENEEA. V lost 3 bases and J lost 3, with 17 bases in between. There are 16 residues in the CDR3.

The V gene is TRBV27, the J gene TRBJ2-6, with 7 bases that match TRBD1. V gave up 5 bases and J gave up 1 base; unmatched junction bases: 8. In germline, CDR1 is MNHEY, CDR2 SMNVEV (reference sequence). The CDR3 is 17 residues long. CDR3 sequence reads: CASSAKSTGSGANVLTF. Here the CDR3 DNA reads TGTGCCAGCAGTGCAAAATCGACAGGGTCTGGGGCCAACGTCCTGACTTTC.

The chain links TRBV2 to TRBJ1-2; D is undetermined. V lost 1 base and J lost 7, with 10 bases in between. The V gene's germline CDR1 is SNHLY and CDR2 FYNNEI. This CDR3 comprises 13 residues. In nucleotides, the CDR3 is TGTGCCAGCAGTGAAGGGCAGAAAATTGGCTACACCTTC. Its protein product is CASSEGQKIGYTF.

J is TRBJ1-3 and V is TRBV7-3; D is unresolved. CDR1 is SGHTA and CDR2 is FQGTGA in the germline V gene. This CDR3 region has 13 residues. Trimming took 4 bases from V and 3 from J, leaving 7 bases between them. The CDR3 DNA is TGTGCCAGCAGCTCCGGGAATGGAAACACCATATATTTT. Translation: CASSSGNGNTIYF.

Only a few counts were recorded for this clone. This rearrangement joins TRBV28 to TRBJ1-5; 7 positions match TRBD1. The V gene end was trimmed by 6 bases and the J gene end by 7 bases; junction bases not matched to a gene: 12. This CDR3 has 15 amino acids. From germline, CDR1 is MDHEN and CDR2 SYDVKM. CDR3 sequence (DNA): TGTGCCAGCAGGTACCAAGCAGGGGGTAAACAGCCCCAGCATTTT. It encodes CASRYQAGGKQPQHF.

V and J are TRBV27 and TRBJ2-5, with 8 bases lining up with TRBD1. The CDR3 consists of 15 residues. Germline CDR1 is MNHEY and CDR2 is SMNVEV (reference sequence). The trim removed 3 bases at V and 4 bases at J, leaving 7 bases unmatched. CDR3 nucleotides: TGTGCCAGCAGTTTGCCGCAGGGGGCAGGAGAGACCCAGTACTTC. The encoded protein is CASSLPQGAGETQYF.

CDR3 coding DNA: TGTGCCAGCAGTTTGACGGGAGACTATGGCTACACCTTC. It translates to CASSLTGDYGYTF. The chain couples TRBV28 to TRBJ1-2; D is undetermined. Germline CDR1 reads MDHEN; CDR2 reads SYDVKM. With 3 bases removed from V and 3 bases from J, the gap between germline ends came to 8 bases. This CDR3 comprises 13 residues.

This chain connects TRBV3-1 (or the pseudogene TRBV3-2) to TRBJ2-2; perhaps TRBD2 as D (5 bases). Per the germline V gene, CDR1 is LGHDT and CDR2 is YNNKEL (reference sequence). Trimming pared 6 bases from V and 0 bases from J, leaving 8 bases between. The CDR3 runs 14 residues. CDR3 in DNA: TGTGCCAGCAGTGGACTTGCGAACACCGGGGAGCTGTTTTTT. Translation gives CASSGLANTGELFF.

The chain combines TRBV6-5 with TRBJ1-1; 7 bases are a match to TRBD1. The V segment lost 6 bases and the J segment 7 bases; nucleotides outside the gene matches: 8. This CDR3 has 13 amino acids. CDR1 and CDR2 from the germline V gene are MNHEY and SVGAGI. CDR3 amino acids: CASSRDSTLEAFF. The CDR3, as DNA: TGTGCCAGCAGCCGGGACAGTACACTTGAAGCTTTCTTT.

The CDR3 loop is CASYTSSLANVLTF. The CDR3 coding sequence is TGTGCCAGCTACACCTCCTCGTTGGCCAACGTCCTGACTTTC. The chain combines TRBV6-5 with TRBJ2-6; D is unresolved. V shed 8 bases and J shed 6 bases, with 14 bases lying between them. CDR1 is MNHEY and CDR2 is SVGAGI in the germline V gene. The CDR3 consists of 14 residues.